The source of this TCR beta chain is a study of T-cell reconstitution after alpha-beta-depleted transplantation in children (dated by TCRdb to between 2015 and 2016). Regarding the study in general: The study quantitatively tracked T-cell immune reconstitution after TCRalphabeta/CD19-depleted allogeneic hematopoietic cell transplantation in children using TCR repertoire profiling. Study-wide conclusions, independent of this receptor: Apparently early alphabetaT-cell count recovery about two months after transplant reportedly relied on only several hundred rapidly expanded clones derived from non-depleted graft cells. Over the following months the frequencies of hyperexpanded clones went down, and after one year T-cell counts and TCRbeta diversity were mostly credited to newly produced T cells. In some patients, high TCRbeta diversity at day 60 was attributed to recipient T cells and intrathymic progenitors that had survived conditioning.

This clonotype was observed many times. Its binding antigen is unknown. No quality values exist for individual bases; no much larger clone is one base distant. The library was produced with PCR. Sequencing relied on an Illumina HiSeq 2500. TCR library preparation used molecular barcoding, with unique molecular identifiers applied to normalize quantification of the TCRbeta repertoire. TCRdb itself trimmed the public reads at Q25 with fastp, ran MiXCR and retained productive beta chains. Rows with one shared CDR3 protein collapse into an entry with the most common genes and DNA. The sample contains fewer than 1 million distinct CDR3 sequences, 15% to 20% of them found a single time. Clones ranked in the top ten supply approximately 5% of the sample. V trim: 4 bases; J trim: 2 bases; unmatched bases: 5. Taken from the germline V gene (reference sequence), the CDR1 and CDR2 loops are SGHNT and YYREEE. From the cysteine up to the phenylalanine, the CDR3 has a length of 16 residues. CDR3 DNA is the only sequence kept; it has 48 bases, read in frame from the first base.

This sample's treatment or condition label indicates: allogeneic hematopoietic cell transplantation with graft depleted of TCRalphabeta T cells and CD19 B cells. The children who served as transplant recipients had been given grafts of TCRalphabeta/CD19-depleted allogeneic hematopoietic cells. The rearrangement joined TRBV5-4 to TRBJ2-1; the junction holds 11 bases that match TRBD2. The clonotype comes from a male patient aged 10 to 17 who had a stem cell transplant for acute lymphoblastic leukemia, so the T cells may come from the graft donor. Material: PBMCs, mostly from graft donor cells, obtained 360 days after TCRalphabeta/CD19-depleted stem cell transplant. The DNA sequence is as follows: TGTGCCAGCAGCGTTAGCGGGAGGGCCCCCTACAATGAGCAGTTCTTC. It codes for CASSVSGRAPYNEQFF.